This T cell receptor beta chain was captured by sequencing in a study of radiotherapy plus CTLA-4 blockade in lung cancer. Study details: With approximately 33% of patients having disease control, objective responses were seen in roughly 18%.

Study-wide results and caveats: Blood TCR clones of tumor origin expanded after radiotherapy plus ipilimumab. How blood T cell clones changed early, along with interferon-beta, reportedly forecast response best.

Trimming took 5 bases from V and 0 from J, leaving 12 bases between them. The CDR3 sequence is 15 residues long. Germline V gives CDR1 LNHNV, CDR2 YYDKDF (reference sequence). The sample holds one count of this clone. The antigen remains unidentified. Assay: immunoSEQ multiplex PCR; the TCRdb copy retains only in-frame clones and omits some. The sample contains 43,000 or so clones, 70% to 75% of which appear only once. With ipilimumab providing CTLA-4 blockade, focal radiation was administered to patients who had chemo-refractory metastatic non-small-cell lung cancer. The sequence came from a human donor with non-small cell lung cancer who had a complete response to radiotherapy plus ipilimumab. The chain is built from TRBV15 and TRBJ2-3; D not certain. The sample in question was peripheral blood, obtained from a patient treated with radiotherapy plus ipilimumab. The CDR3 DNA is TGTGCCACCAGCTCCGACACGGCTAGCACAGATACGCAGTATTTT. It is translated as CATSSDTASTDTQYF.